This T cell receptor (beta chain) was captured in a study of patients and donors after allogeneic stem cell transplantation. TCRdb reprocessed the RT-PCR reads via MiXCR and lists one record per CDR3 protein. The sample holds roughly 230,000 distinct CDR3 sequences; around an eighth are singletons and the top ten take under 14%. This clonotype was observed many times. The germline CDR1 and CDR2 sequences are SGHRS and YFSETQ. Trimming stripped 4 bases from V and 5 bases from J, with 4 bases between. This CDR3 has 11 residues. This chain connects TRBV5-1 to TRBJ2-1; D is unresolved. The sequencing sample was made of blood, either unsorted or a sorted T cell fraction (not recorded which). This sequence originates from a human donor who was either an allogeneic HSCT recipient or a stem cell or donor lymphocyte infusion donor (not recorded which). It is not recorded whose cells these are; they may come from a transplant donor. The CDR3, as DNA: TGCGCCAGCAGCATAAACAATGAGCAGTTCTTC. This encodes CASSINNEQFF. Full variable domain (outside the CDR3, taken from reference TRBV5-1 and TRBJ2-1): KAGVTQTPRYLIKTRGQQVTLSCSPISGHRSVSWYQQTPGQGLQFLFEYFSETQRNKGNFPGRFSGRQFSNSRSEMNVSTLELGDSALYLCASSINNEQFFGPGTRLTVL.